The next 9 T cell receptor beta chains were all read from a single sample in a study of T cell changes during pregnancy in multiple sclerosis. Clones were read by immunoSEQ multiplex PCR, and TCRdb kept only the in-frame ones, dropping some. The table includes about 60,000 clones, roughly nine tenths detected once. The input for sequencing was CD4+ T cells from peripheral blood mononuclear cells, taken in the second trimester of pregnancy. The receptors come from a female donor with multiple sclerosis, enrolled in a pregnancy study.

The rearrangement joins TRBV7-3 to TRBJ2-1; TRBD2 might be the D (6 bases). Germline V CDR1 and CDR2: SGHTA, FQGTGA. V gave up 2 bases and J gave up 10 bases, with 15 bases separating them. The CDR3 is made up of 14 amino acids. The CDR3 spells CASSLSLQGGEQFF. CDR3 nucleotide sequence: TGTGCCAGCAGCTTATCCCTCCAGGGAGGAGAGCAGTTCTTC.

The chain carries TRBV7-8 and TRBJ1-2, with D possibly TRBD1 on 5 matching bases. Looked up from germline, CDR1 is SGHVS and CDR2 is FQNEAQ. The CDR3 runs 15 residues. V was pared by 5 bases and J by 4 bases, with 17 bases between. For the CDR3, the DNA is TGTGCCAGCAGCCCCACCCGCGGGGCGGCCTATGGCTACACCTTC. Translating it yields CASSPTRGAAYGYTF.

This chain joins TRBV19 and TRBJ1-1, with D unresolved. Trimming took off 1 base at V and 1 base at J, with 7 bases between the two ends. The CDR3 has 14 amino acids. Germline-derived CDR1 and CDR2 are LNHDA and SQIVND (reference sequence). DNA for the CDR3: TGTGCCAGTAGTATAGGTGAAGCGAACACTGAAGCTTTCTTT. Translation gives CASSIGEANTEAFF.

V is TRBV6-1 and J is TRBJ2-1; D unclear. Germline V gene data show CDR1 as MNHNS and CDR2 as SASEGT. V lost 3 bases to trimming and J lost 10 bases, with 10 bases between them. This CDR3 region has 12 residues. The CDR3: CASSDPRHEQFF. The CDR3 coding sequence is TGTGCCAGCAGTGACCCCAGGCACGAGCAGTTCTTC.

This chain connects TRBV6-5 to TRBJ2-6; a weak D match, TRBD2 (5 bases). Trimming cost V 8 bases and J 2 bases, with 10 bases left between them. Per the germline V gene, CDR1 is MNHEY and CDR2 is SVGAGI. The CDR3 is made up of 14 amino acids. CDR3 loop: CASRRNTGANVLTF. Written as DNA, the CDR3 is TGTGCCAGCCGGAGGAATACTGGGGCCAACGTCCTGACTTTC.

The V call is TRBV7-9, the J call TRBJ2-2; D is uncertain. Germline loops: CDR1 SEHNR, CDR2 FQNEAQ (reference sequence). This CDR3 comprises 14 residues. Trimming took 1 base from V and 1 from J, leaving 4 bases between them. For the CDR3, the DNA is TGTGCCAGCAGCTTAGGGCAGAACACCGGGGAGCTGTTTTTT. Translated: CASSLGQNTGELFF. Full variable domain (remainder filled in from reference TRBV7-9 and TRBJ2-2): DTGVSQNPRHKITKRGQNVTFRCDPISEHNRLYWYRQTLGQGPEFLTYFQNEAQLEKSRLLSDRFSAERPKGSFSTLEIQRTEQGDSAMYLCASSLGQNTGELFFGEGSRLTVL.

The rearrangement links TRBV11-2 to TRBJ2-5; D is perhaps TRBD1 (6 bases). Between the trimmed V and J ends, which lost 4 bases and 0 bases, there was a span of 9 bases. The CDR3 spans 14 residues. Germline V gives CDR1 SGHAT, CDR2 FQNNGV. The CDR3 coding sequence is TGTGCCAGCAGCTCAACAGGGTACCAAGAGACCCAGTACTTC. This encodes CASSSTGYQETQYF.

V and J are TRBV28 and TRBJ2-7; D might be TRBD1 (5 bases). Germline CDR1 MDHEN, CDR2 SYDVKM. The V gene lost 2 bases and the J gene lost 3 bases, with 8 bases spanning the gap. This CDR3 comprises 13 residues. The CDR3 nucleotides read TGTGCCAGCAGTTTAGGGGCAAACTACGAGCAGTACTTC. Its protein is CASSLGANYEQYF.

V and J are TRBV19 and TRBJ1-5; 8 nucleotides agree with TRBD1. Germline CDR1 is LNHDA and CDR2 is SQIVND (reference sequence). Germline trimming cut 5 bases from V and 3 bases from J; bases unmatched to any gene: 9. The CDR3 loop spans 16 amino acids. The DNA for the CDR3 is TGTGCCAGTAGTGCCTACCGGACAGGGTTCAATCAGCCCCAGCATTTT. Its translation: CASSAYRTGFNQPQHF.